This T cell receptor beta chain was sequenced during a study of cytomegalovirus exposure and HLA in healthy donors. Points from the study as a whole: Further analysis, carried out later, found HLA-associated TCR beta chains more clonally expanded than equally common other chains.

Points on this clone: Antigen: not known.

Use of 60 Vbeta and 13 Jbeta primers characterized the PCR. Assay: immunoSEQ multiplex PCR; the TCRdb copy retains only in-frame clones and omits some. The sample consists of about 180,000 clones, roughly 80% of them appearing once. Germline CDR1 SGHRS, CDR2 YFSETQ. Trimming removed 2 bases from V and 2 bases from J; junction bases left unmatched: 7. This CDR3 is 16 amino acids long. The rearrangement joins TRBV5-1 to TRBJ2-5; TRBD1 matches 9 bases. The TCR originated in a man aged 35 to 55 in good health and CMV-seronegative. What was sequenced was PBMCs. The CDR3 loop reads CASSLLGQGPQETQYF. CDR3 in DNA: TGCGCCAGCAGCTTATTAGGACAGGGGCCGCAAGAGACCCAGTACTTC.